The 9 T cell receptor beta chains below come from one sample, sequenced in a study of vaccination and CD4 T cells after COVID-19. With the Oncomine TCR Beta short-read assay, DNA from cultured CD4+ T cells was sequenced. TCRdb analysed the PCR reads with MiXCR anew, one entry per CDR3 protein. The data contain around 20,000 distinct CDR3 sequences, roughly 70% of them singletons. Their cognate antigens are unknown. Treatment here: roughly 11-day PBMC culture with coronavirus spike peptide pools or control peptides (ViraFEST assay). The specimen was CD4+ T cells from blood, cultured in vitro. The receptors derive from a human donor who had recovered from COVID-19.

This CDR3 is CASTNICGYTF. CDR3 nucleotides: TGTGCCAGCACCAACATCTGCGGCTACACCTTC. This chain links TRBV28 with TRBJ1-2; D remains unclear. The CDR3 consists of 11 residues. Trimming shortened V by 7 bases and J by 8 bases, and 11 bases separated the two germline ends. Germline assignment: CDR1 MDHEN and CDR2 SYDVKM.

Points on this clonotype: The final CDR3 position lacks the conserved phenylalanine or tryptophan, pointing to a likely read error. V and J are TRBV28 and TRBJ2-1; D ambiguous. V lost 2 bases and J lost 10, with 15 bases in between. Germline V lookup: CDR1 MDHEN, CDR2 SYDVKM. CDR3 length equals 14 residues. The chain's CDR3 is CASSLLSDLREQFS. The DNA for the CDR3 is TGTGCCAGCAGTTTACTGTCTGATTTGAGGGAGCAGTTCTCC.

V usage is TRBV25-1 and J usage is TRBJ2-3; 9 nucleotides agree with TRBD1. V was clipped by 6 bases and J by 3 bases; unmatched bases: 10. CDR1 is MGHDK, CDR2 SYGVNS, per germline. The CDR3 loop spans 16 amino acids. CDR3 region: CASSFSGTGQTDTQYF. CDR3 nucleotides: TGTGCCAGCAGCTTTTCCGGGACAGGGCAAACAGATACGCAGTATTTT.

This sequence joins TRBV5-4 and TRBJ2-1, with D possibly being TRBD1 (5 bases). The V end was cut by 4 bases, the J end by 5 bases, with 10 bases between. This CDR3 is 13 amino acids long. Germline V gives CDR1 SGHNT, CDR2 YYREEE (reference sequence). The CDR3 nucleotides are TGTGCCAGCAGCAGGGGTGTCGACAATGAGCAGTTCTTC. Translating it yields CASSRGVDNEQFF.

The gene calls are TRBV12-3 or TRBV12-4 and TRBJ2-3; D perhaps matches TRBD1 (5 bases). Trimming cost V 10 bases and J 6 bases, with 20 bases left between them. CDR3 length equals 14 residues. This CDR3 is CANSRVGFGDTQYF. DNA of the CDR3: TGTGCCAACAGCAGGGTGGGGTTTGGGGATACGCAGTATTTT.

V and J are TRBV7-2 and TRBJ2-6; D gene unclear. The germline V and J ends were trimmed by 2 bases and 1 base, with 9 bases remaining between them. This CDR3 is built from 16 residues. Germline CDR1 is SGHTA and CDR2 is FQGNSA. CDR3 nucleotide sequence: TGTGCCAGCAGCTTATATTTCGGTTCTGGGGCCAACGTCCTGACTTTC. This codes for CASSLYFGSGANVLTF.

The table lists this clonotype with a few counts. The V call is TRBV6-1, the J call TRBJ1-2; 10 bases agree with TRBD1. The CDR3 extends over 15 amino acids. Trimming removed 5 bases from V and 5 bases from J; junction bases left unmatched: 8. In germline, CDR1 is MNHNS, CDR2 SASEGT. The CDR3 DNA sequence: TGTGCCAGCAGTCGATCCCCGGGACAGGGGTATGGCTACACCTTC. Translating it yields CASSRSPGQGYGYTF.

For the CDR3, the DNA is TGTGCCAGCAGTTTATCGGGGCTACCTAACACTGAAGCTTTCTTT. Translation: CASSLSGLPNTEAFF. The chain employs TRBV27 and TRBJ1-1; TRBD1 might be the D (5 bases). The V end lost 0 bases, the J end lost 2 bases, and 10 bases lay between the germline ends. The CDR3 covers 15 residues. Germline values: CDR1 MNHEY, CDR2 SMNVEV (reference sequence).

The chain has TRBV20-1 and TRBJ1-5; D unresolved. Germline-derived CDR1 and CDR2 are DFQATT and SNEGSKA (reference sequence). Trimming stripped 0 bases from V and 5 bases from J, with 8 bases between. The CDR3 is made up of 13 amino acids. The CDR3 bases are TGCAGTGCTAGAGATTCCGGTTATCAGCCCCAGCATTTT. Encoded protein: CSARDSGYQPQHF.